The 32 T cell receptor beta chains below were found in one sample sequenced in a study of blood T cells in healthy people across ages. The authors ran a second PCR of 7 to 11 cycles using a sample-barcoded 5' primer and a J-beta primer mix. TCRdb called the 5' RACE reads again in MiXCR, with one record for every CDR3 protein. The sample gives around 940,000 distinct CDR3 sequences, roughly 51% of which show up once; about a fifth is in the top ten. The sequenced sample was blood. The receptors were sampled from a woman in her sixties or seventies in good health.

The rearrangement joins TRBV4-1 to TRBJ2-1; a weak D match, TRBD1 (6 bases). The V gene's germline CDR1 is MGHRA and CDR2 YSYEKL. Trimming took 0 bases from V and 10 from J, leaving 22 bases between them. The CDR3 runs to 17 residues. CDR3 region: CASSQEIAGASTYEQFF. The CDR3 DNA sequence: TGCGCCAGCAGCCAAGAGATAGCAGGGGCCAGCACCTACGAGCAGTTCTTC.

This chain uses TRBV12-3 or TRBV12-4 with TRBJ1-2; D gene ambiguous. This CDR3 has 16 amino acids. V lost 8 bases to trimming and J lost 4 bases, with 23 bases between them. The CDR3 protein is CASAYRRPSDGYGYTF. Written as DNA, the CDR3 is TGTGCCAGCGCATATCGACGCCCAAGTGACGGCTATGGCTACACCTTC.

This clonotype appeared many times. V gene TRBV6-6 combines with J gene TRBJ2-7, with D hard to call. This CDR3 contains 12 residues. The germline V gene has CDR1 MNHNY and CDR2 SVGAGI (reference sequence). V gave up 7 bases and J gave up 2 bases, with 9 bases separating them. Written as DNA, the CDR3 is TGTGCCAGCATGAGCGTAACCTACGAGCAGTACTTC. Translated, it gives CASMSVTYEQYF.

This clonotype was seen only a few times. The chain combines TRBV12-3 or TRBV12-4 with TRBJ2-1; TRBD2 aligns across 7 bases. J was trimmed by 7 bases and V by 3 bases; bases with no gene match: 6. The CDR3 covers 14 residues. CDR3 protein: CASSLAGDDNEQFF. The CDR3 nucleotides read TGTGCCAGCAGTTTGGCGGGAGATGATAATGAGCAGTTCTTC.

This clonotype was seen only a few times. V usage is TRBV6-2 or TRBV6-3 and J usage is TRBJ2-7, with 10 bases that match TRBD2. Germline V gene lookup returns CDR1 MNHEY and CDR2 SVGEGT. V shed 5 bases and J 0 bases; nucleotides not matched to a gene: 10. This CDR3 has 17 amino acids. CDR3 sequence reads: CASSRSHSGGSSYEQYF. CDR3 coding DNA: TGTGCCAGCAGTCGATCTCATAGCGGGGGGAGCTCCTACGAGCAGTACTTC.

DNA of the CDR3: TGCAGTGCTGAAACAGGGCATTGGTACGAGCAGTACTTC. Amino acid sequence: CSAETGHWYEQYF. The chain employs TRBV20-1 and TRBJ2-5; TRBD1 is a possible D gene (6 bases). The assigned J gene may be wrong: the sequence end matches TRBJ2-7 better. Looked up from germline, CDR1 is DFQATT and CDR2 is SNEGSKA (reference sequence). This CDR3 is built from 13 residues.

This clonotype came up once. This CDR3 reads CASSQEGLVGTDTQYF. CDR3 sequence (DNA): TGCGCCAGCAGCCAAGAGGGTTTAGTGGGCACAGATACGCAGTATTTT. The rearrangement joins TRBV4-1 to TRBJ2-3; D is unclear. The germline V and J ends were trimmed by 0 bases and 1 base, with 11 bases remaining between them. Germline loops: CDR1 MGHRA, CDR2 YSYEKL. The CDR3 totals 16 residues.

This clonotype was seen a handful of times. The chain employs TRBV7-2 and TRBJ2-7; 10 bases are a match to TRBD2. This CDR3 is built from 14 residues. The J segment lost 4 bases and the V segment lost 5 bases, leaving 5 bases of the junction unmatched. CDR1 and CDR2 (germline): SGHTA, FQGNSA. This CDR3 is CASSPTSGNYEQYF. The CDR3 nucleotides are TGTGCCAGCAGCCCCACTAGCGGGAATTACGAGCAGTACTTC.

The chain uses TRBV4-1 and TRBJ2-1, with D unclear. The CDR3 contains 13 residues. The germline V and J ends were trimmed by 1 base and 10 bases, with 11 bases remaining between them. Per germline, CDR1 MGHRA and CDR2 YSYEKL. CDR3 nucleotides: TGCGCCAGCAGCCAAGTTCCCCAAAGGGAGCAGTTCTTC. Translating gives CASSQVPQREQFF.

The CDR3 protein is CASSSVAASGANVLTF. The CDR3 DNA follows: TGTGCCAGCAGCTCGGTCGCTGCTTCTGGGGCCAACGTCCTGACTTTC. V usage is TRBV5-4 and J usage is TRBJ2-6; no clear D gene. Germline CDR1 SGHNT, CDR2 YYREEE (reference sequence). The V and J ends lost 3 bases and 1 base respectively, with 11 bases between them. The CDR3 is made up of 16 amino acids.

This clonotype was observed a few times. The gene calls are TRBV4-1 and TRBJ2-7; 10 positions agree with TRBD2. The ends lost 6 bases at V and 3 bases at J; junction bases unmatched: 8. CDR1 is MGHRA and CDR2 is YSYEKL in the germline V gene. CDR3 size: 15 residues. The CDR3 coding sequence is TGCGCCAGCAGTCAGGGGACTAGCGAATTCTACGAGCAGTACTTC. It translates to CASSQGTSEFYEQYF.

V and J are TRBV2 and TRBJ2-1; perhaps TRBD2 as D (7 bases). CDR1 and CDR2 (germline): SNHLY, FYNNEI. With 3 bases removed from V and 7 bases from J, the gap between germline ends came to 25 bases. The CDR3 totals 18 residues. The CDR3 DNA is TGTGCCAGCAGTGAGGTTAGGGGGGCGGGAGCCCATCGGAATGAGCAGTTCTTC. Protein product: CASSEVRGAGAHRNEQFF. Complete variable domain (other parts from reference TRBV2 and TRBJ2-1): EPEVTQTPSHQVTQMGQEVILRCVPISNHLYFYWYRQILGQKVEFLVSFYNNEISEKSEIFDDQFSVERPDGSNFTLKIRSTKLEDSAMYFCASSEVRGAGAHRNEQFFGPGTRLTVL.

The rearrangement uses TRBV9 and TRBJ2-6, with 9 bases matching TRBD2. The CDR3 loop spans 18 amino acids. Germline V gene sequence: CDR1 SGDLS, CDR2 YYNGEE. Losses at the gene ends were 2 bases for V and 1 base for J; bases not matched to a gene: 7. CDR3 loop: CASSVGGRASSGANVLTF. In DNA, the CDR3 is TGTGCCAGCAGCGTCGGCGGGAGGGCCTCATCTGGGGCCAACGTCCTGACTTTC.

V and J are TRBV7-9 and TRBJ2-1, with 12 nucleotides matching TRBD2. V was pared by 5 bases and J by 5 bases, with 10 bases of the junction left unmatched. The V gene's germline CDR1 is SEHNR and CDR2 FQNEAQ (reference sequence). This CDR3 comprises 17 residues. The CDR3 region has the DNA TGTGCCAGCAGCCCTCCTAGCGGGAGGGCCAGTGACAATGAGCAGTTCTTC. Translated, it gives CASSPPSGRASDNEQFF.

Of note for this clonotype: One end of the junction is discordant with germline, which a read error may explain. V and J are TRBV27 and TRBJ2-7; 16 bases are shared with TRBD2. This CDR3 spans 17 amino acids. Looked up from germline, CDR1 is MNHEY and CDR2 is SMNVEV (reference sequence). This chain's CDR3 is CACSSGLAGGLSYEQYF. CDR3 sequence (DNA): TGTGCCTGCAGTTCGGGACTAGCGGGAGGGCTCTCCTACGAGCAGTACTTC.

The chain carries TRBV28 and TRBJ1-6, with D possibly matching TRBD1 (5 bases). Germline V gene sequence: CDR1 MDHEN, CDR2 SYDVKM. This CDR3 is 15 amino acids long. V lost 6 bases to trimming and J lost 9 bases, with 18 bases between them. The CDR3 protein is CASSLPGTSLSPLHF. The CDR3 DNA reads as TGTGCCAGCAGCCTTCCTGGGACGTCTCTTTCACCCCTCCACTTT.

The V gene is TRBV6-4, the J gene TRBJ2-3, with 7 bases identical to TRBD2. The CDR3 contains 15 residues. Germline V CDR1 and CDR2: MRHNA, SNTAGT. V shed 5 bases and J 1 base; nucleotides not matched to a gene: 6. CDR3 nucleotide sequence: TGTGCCAGCAGTCGAAGCGGGATAGGCACAGATACGCAGTATTTT. Translation: CASSRSGIGTDTQYF.

This clonotype has a handful of counts. The rearrangement joins TRBV12-3 or TRBV12-4 to TRBJ2-7; TRBD1 might be the D (6 bases). V dropped 6 bases and J dropped 3 bases, with 12 bases sitting between them. The CDR3 consists of 13 residues. This CDR3 is CASSGQLGYEQYF. The CDR3 DNA follows: TGTGCCAGCAGCGGACAGTTAGGCTACGAGCAGTACTTC.

This clonotype was detected only a few times. The genes are TRBV20-1 and TRBJ2-3; 9 bases fit TRBD2. Germline V gives CDR1 DFQATT, CDR2 SNEGSKA (reference sequence). CDR3 size: 17 residues. Losses at the gene ends were 2 bases for V and 3 bases for J; bases not matched to a gene: 12. The DNA of the CDR3 is TGCAGTGCTAGACAGAGGTATAGCGGGAGAGTGACAGATACGCAGTATTTT. Its protein is CSARQRYSGRVTDTQYF.

V and J are TRBV20-1 and TRBJ1-5, with D maybe TRBD1 (5 bases). This CDR3 is 13 amino acids long. Germline CDR1 reads DFQATT; CDR2 reads SNEGSKA (reference sequence). As DNA, the CDR3 is TGCAGCAGGGCAGGGTTGGGCAATCAGCCCCAGCATTTT. Amino acids: CSRAGLGNQPQHF.

This clonotype was detected ten times or more. This rearrangement joins TRBV5-5 to TRBJ2-5; D gene uncertain. The CDR3 runs 13 residues. The V gene's germline CDR1 is SGHKS and CDR2 YYEKEE (reference sequence). V lost 5 bases and J 1 base, leaving 9 bases between the germline ends. CDR3 DNA: TGTGCCAGCAGTAGTCAGCTCCAAGAGACCCAGTACTTC. This gives the protein CASSSQLQETQYF. Full variable domain (remainder filled in from reference TRBV5-5 and TRBJ2-5): DAGVTQSPTHLIKTRGQQVTLRCSPISGHKSVSWYQQVLGQGPQFIFQYYEKEERGRGNFPDRFSARQFPNYSSELNVNALLLGDSALYLCASSSQLQETQYFGPGTRLLVL.

The chain has TRBV7-2 and TRBJ2-7; TRBD2 might be the D (6 bases). The CDR3 has 11 amino acids. V shed 6 bases and J shed 12 bases, with 15 bases lying between them. The germline V gene encodes CDR1 SGHTA and CDR2 FQGNSA. CDR3 sequence: CASRFHGTLYF. CDR3 DNA sequence: TGTGCCAGCAGGTTCCACGGGACTTTGTACTTC.

The chain couples TRBV5-1 to TRBJ2-3; D is unclear. V shed 7 bases and J shed 0 bases, with 12 bases lying between them. The CDR3 consists of 14 residues. The germline V gene encodes CDR1 SGHRS and CDR2 YFSETQ. The CDR3 loop is CASYPARSTDTQYF. The CDR3, as DNA: TGCGCCAGCTATCCTGCGAGGAGCACAGATACGCAGTATTTT.

This clonotype appeared a few times. The chain recombines TRBV3-1 with TRBJ2-7; 8 nucleotides align to TRBD2. CDR1 and CDR2 (germline): LGHDT, YNNKEL (reference sequence). The length of the CDR3 is 16 residues. V trimming: 5 bases; J trimming: 5 bases; junction bases outside the gene matches: 14. DNA for the CDR3: TGTGCCAGCAGCGCTGGTCGTCCAGCGGGAGCGGACGAGCAGTACTTC. Its translation: CASSAGRPAGADEQYF.

The V call is TRBV5-1, the J call TRBJ1-1, with TRBD1 identical over 8 bases. V lost 3 bases, J lost 0 bases, and 4 bases stayed unmatched. CDR3 length: 15 amino acids. Germline V gene data show CDR1 as SGHRS and CDR2 as YFSETQ. The CDR3 protein is CASSSGQALNTEAFF. The CDR3 DNA sequence: TGCGCCAGCAGCTCGGGACAGGCCCTGAACACTGAAGCTTTCTTT. Filled out from reference TRBV5-1 and TRBJ1-1, the complete variable domain reads KAGVTQTPRYLIKTRGQQVTLSCSPISGHRSVSWYQQTPGQGLQFLFEYFSETQRNKGNFPGRFSGRQFSNSRSEMNVSTLELGDSALYLCASSSGQALNTEAFFGQGTRLTVV.

This clonotype was observed a few times. This rearrangement joins TRBV4-3 to TRBJ2-5; maybe TRBD1 (6 bases). The CDR3 consists of 15 residues. CDR1 and CDR2 from the germline V gene are LGHNA and YSLEER. V was clipped by 0 bases and J by 1 base, with 9 bases between them. CDR3 sequence (DNA): TGCGCCAGCAGCCAAGATCGGACAGCCCAAGAGACCCAGTACTTC. Translated, it gives CASSQDRTAQETQYF.

The V and J genes are TRBV28 and TRBJ2-6; D is ambiguous. The ends were cut back, 6 bases at V and 0 bases at J, with 9 bases in the middle. This CDR3 is 15 amino acids long. From germline, CDR1 is MDHEN and CDR2 SYDVKM. The CDR3 DNA is TGTGCCAGCAGGGATGACATCTCTGGGGCCAACGTCCTGACTTTC. Protein product: CASRDDISGANVLTF.

This clonotype was counted only a few times. V is TRBV12-3 or TRBV12-4 and J is TRBJ2-4; D is ambiguous. Gene TRBJ2-7 matches the end of the DNA better, so the J call may be wrong. This CDR3 has 14 amino acids. CDR3 in DNA: TGTGCCAGCCAAGAGTTACAGACGTCTCGCGAGCAGTACTTC. Translating gives CASQELQTSREQYF.

Only a few counts were recorded for this clonotype. This chain joins TRBV6-4 and TRBJ2-1, with TRBD1 matching 7 bases. Germline values: CDR1 MRHNA, CDR2 SNTAGT. J gave up 12 bases and V 6 bases, and 8 bases lay outside the gene matches. The length of the CDR3 is 12 residues. CDR3 region: CASSRTGALQFF. DNA for the CDR3: TGTGCCAGCAGCAGAACAGGGGCCCTGCAGTTCTTC.

This clonotype was detected only a few times. This chain links TRBV27 with TRBJ2-4; D is possibly TRBD2 (6 bases). V dropped 5 bases and J dropped 4 bases, with 21 bases sitting between them. CDR3 length equals 17 residues. Germline V gene data show CDR1 as MNHEY and CDR2 as SMNVEV (reference sequence). CDR3 bases: TGTGCCAGCAGTCCCGCAACGGGGACTCCTATTAAAAACATTCAGTACTTC. Translation gives CASSPATGTPIKNIQYF.

The gene calls are TRBV11-2 and TRBJ2-4; D may correspond to TRBD1 or TRBD2 (6 bases each). The germline V gene has CDR1 SGHAT and CDR2 FQNNGV. CDR3 length equals 11 residues. V was cut by 2 bases and J by 14 bases, with 10 bases left in between. The CDR3 loop reads CASSLQGRKYF. The DNA of the CDR3 is TGTGCCAGCAGCTTACAGGGGAGGAAGTACTTC.

This clonotype was observed once. An end of the junction differs from the germline gene, which may be a read error. The rearrangement uses TRBV18 and TRBJ2-3; 8 nucleotides agree with TRBD2. The CDR3 has 15 residues. Germline V gives CDR1 KGHSH, CDR2 LQKENI. CDR3 in amino acids: CASSPGLVYTDAQYF. CDR3 sequence (DNA): TGTGCCAGCTCACCGGGACTAGTCTACACAGATGCGCAGTATTTT.